These 17 T cell receptor beta chains originate from one sample sequenced in a study of spatial heterogeneity in lung cancer. Study-wide results and limits: The number of expanded tumor alpha and beta chains correlated with mutation number.

TCRdb used MiXCR to reprocess the 5' RACE reads, holding one entry per CDR3 protein. The sample contains about 20,000 distinct CDR3 sequences, about a sixth of which appear only once. Specified time point: sample taken at primary tumor resection. Their cognate antigens are unknown. This sample comprised lung tumor tissue, obtained at surgery. The receptors stem from a female donor with early-stage non-small cell lung cancer.

This clonotype was counted between two and nine times. This rearrangement joins TRBV6-4 to TRBJ2-2, with D possibly being TRBD1 (6 bases). Trimming stripped 6 bases from V and 4 bases from J, with 12 bases between. Germline assignment: CDR1 MRHNA and CDR2 SNTAGT. The CDR3 has 14 amino acids. For the CDR3, the DNA is TGTGCCAGCAGACTCGAAGGGGGCACCGGGGAGCTGTTTTTT. It encodes CASRLEGGTGELFF.

The rearrangement uses TRBV5-4 and TRBJ2-1, with D possibly being TRBD1 or TRBD2 (5 bases each). Germline V CDR1 and CDR2: SGHNT, YYREEE (reference sequence). Deletions cut 3 bases from V and 8 bases from J, with 21 bases between. This CDR3 has 16 residues. The CDR3 sequence is CASSSVQGGSGDEQFF. The DNA for the CDR3 is TGTGCCAGCAGCTCGGTTCAGGGCGGTTCCGGGGATGAGCAGTTCTTC.

V and J are TRBV12-3 or TRBV12-4 and TRBJ2-1; 8 bases are shared with TRBD2. This CDR3 is 15 amino acids long. The ends lost 7 bases at V and 6 bases at J; junction bases unmatched: 11. The DNA of the CDR3 is TGTGCCAGCACTGCCCGCCGGGAGGGGGGCAATGAGCAGTTCTTC. This sequence encodes CASTARREGGNEQFF.

This clonotype was observed a few times. The rearrangement links TRBV12-3 or TRBV12-4 to TRBJ2-2; weak D call: TRBD1 (6 bases). V lost 3 bases and J lost 5, with 13 bases in between. This CDR3 comprises 15 residues. CDR3 DNA: TGTGCCAGCAGTTTCAGGGGTTCCTCGACCGGGGAGCTGTTTTTT. This translates into CASSFRGSSTGELFF.

This clonotype was counted between two and nine times. V and J are TRBV9 and TRBJ2-2; possibly TRBD1 for D (6 bases). V was pared by 5 bases and J by 6 bases, with 14 bases between. The CDR3 spans 14 residues. Germline V CDR1 and CDR2: SGDLS, YYNGEE. The DNA for the CDR3 is TGTGCCAGCAGGCCAGGGGCGTCCCCCGGGGAGCTGTTTTTT. Amino acid sequence: CASRPGASPGELFF. The full variable domain, its missing parts supplied by reference TRBV9 and TRBJ2-2, is DSGVTQTPKHLITATGQRVTLRCSPRSGDLSVYWYQQSLDQGLQFLIQYYNGEERAKGNILERFSAQQFPDLHSELNLSSLELGDSALYFCASRPGASPGELFFGEGSRLTVL.

This clonotype was observed at least ten times. The chain is built from TRBV7-3 and TRBJ2-3; 11 bases are a match to TRBD2. V was pared by 5 bases and J by 1 base, with 8 bases of the junction left unmatched. CDR3 length: 17 residues. CDR1 and CDR2 from the germline V gene are SGHTA and FQGTGA. The CDR3 nucleotides read TGTGCCAGCAGCCGCACTAGCGGGAGTAAGGGCACAGATACGCAGTATTTT. Residues: CASSRTSGSKGTDTQYF.

On this clonotype: A much larger clone sits a single nucleotide away, making a read error possible. The chain combines TRBV29-1 with TRBJ2-7; 7 nucleotides align to TRBD1. J was trimmed by 3 bases and V by 4 bases; bases with no gene match: 9. Per the germline V gene, CDR1 is SQVTM and CDR2 is ANQGSEA. This CDR3 has 14 amino acids. The CDR3 nucleotides read TGCAGCGTTGCAGGGGGACAGAAGGGCTACGAGCAGTACTTC. This encodes CSVAGGQKGYEQYF.

V usage is TRBV27 and J usage is TRBJ2-3, with D perhaps given as TRBD1 or TRBD2 (5 bases each). CDR3 length: 14 amino acids. V was clipped by 4 bases and J by 6 bases, with 14 bases between them. CDR1 and CDR2 (germline): MNHEY, SMNVEV (reference sequence). As DNA, the CDR3 is TGTGCCAGCAGTTCGGGACGCCAACTTGATACGCAGTATTTT. Translated, it gives CASSSGRQLDTQYF.

The V gene is TRBV20-1, the J gene TRBJ2-4, with 12 nucleotides matching TRBD2. The V gene's germline CDR1 is DFQATT and CDR2 SNEGSKA (reference sequence). Trimming at V came to 6 bases and at J to 2 bases, leaving 8 bases not matched to a gene. The CDR3 is made up of 16 amino acids. In DNA, the CDR3 is TGCAGTGCCCCGGGACTAGCGGGCACATCCAAAAACATTCAGTACTTC. Residues: CSAPGLAGTSKNIQYF.

A remark on this clonotype: Lacking the conserved final phenylalanine or tryptophan, this CDR3 likely reflects a read error. This chain links TRBV18 with TRBJ2-1; D not certain. The germline CDR1 and CDR2 sequences are KGHSH and LQKENI. V lost 3 bases to trimming and J lost 7 bases, with 13 bases between them. This CDR3 is 14 amino acids long. CDR3 sequence reads: CASSPKDGGNEQFL. CDR3 in DNA: TGTGCCAGCTCACCTAAGGACGGCGGTAATGAGCAGTTCCTC.

The rearrangement uses TRBV30 and TRBJ2-3; 10 bases are a match to TRBD1. The ends lost 2 bases at V and 4 bases at J; junction bases unmatched: 3. CDR1 and CDR2 from the germline V gene are GTSNPN and SVGIG (reference sequence). The CDR3 extends over 14 amino acids. CDR3 residues: CAWSWGQGPDTQYF. The CDR3 DNA reads as TGTGCCTGGAGTTGGGGACAGGGGCCAGATACGCAGTATTTT.

This clonotype occurred many times. One end of the junction does not line up with germline, which may come from a read error. V gene TRBV14 combines with J gene TRBJ2-4; D call uncertain. The length of the CDR3 is 10 residues. CDR1 is SGHDN, CDR2 FVKESK, per germline. CDR3: CASSQDPRHF. The CDR3 bases are TGTGCCAGCAGCCAAGACCCTAGGCACTTC. Together with reference TRBV14 and TRBJ2-4, the CDR3 gives the full variable domain: EAGVTQFPSHSVIEKGQTVTLRCDPISGHDNLYWYRRVMGKEIKFLLHFVKESKQDESGMPNNRFLAERTGGTYSTLKVQPAELEDSGVYFCASSQDPRHFGAGTRLSVL.

The sample holds many counts of this clonotype. This chain links TRBV5-1 with TRBJ2-1, with 13 bases aligning to TRBD2. The CDR3 is 15 amino acids. V shed 4 bases and J 7 bases; nucleotides not matched to a gene: 5. Germline V gene lookup returns CDR1 SGHRS and CDR2 YFSETQ. CDR3: CASSPGLAGQNEQFF. CDR3 DNA sequence: TGCGCCAGCAGCCCGGGACTAGCGGGGCAAAATGAGCAGTTCTTC.

This clonotype has ten or more counts. The chain uses TRBV7-2 and TRBJ2-4; 8 bases agree with TRBD2. The CDR3 is 17 amino acids. J lost 0 bases, V lost 5 bases, and 9 bases had no gene match. The V gene's germline CDR1 is SGHTA and CDR2 FQGNSA. The CDR3 sequence is CASSRRTSGIAKNIQYF. CDR3 nucleotide sequence: TGTGCCAGCAGCCGACGAACTAGCGGAATAGCCAAAAACATTCAGTACTTC. The full variable domain, in which reference TRBV7-2 and TRBJ2-4 provide the parts outside the CDR3, is GAGVSQSPSNKVTEKGKDVELRCDPISGHTALYWYRQSLGQGLEFLIYFQGNSAPDKSGLPSDRFSAERTGGSVSTLTIQRTQQEDSAVYLCASSRRTSGIAKNIQYFGAGTRLSVL.

This clonotype is labeled as medium-sized. The chain has TRBV9 and TRBJ1-1, with a possible D match to TRBD1 (5 bases). The CDR3 contains 15 residues. The germline V gene has CDR1 SGDLS and CDR2 YYNGEE. V was clipped by 4 bases and J by 4 bases, with 17 bases between them. The CDR3 nucleotides read TGTGCCAGCAGCCCCCCCGCCGGGGCTAGCACTGAAGCTTTCTTT. Its protein product is CASSPPAGASTEAFF.

Many counts were recorded for this clonotype. V gene TRBV9 combines with J gene TRBJ2-7; D perhaps matches TRBD1 (5 bases). The CDR3 length is 13 residues. Deletions cut 0 bases from V and 6 bases from J, with 10 bases between. Per the germline V gene, CDR1 is SGDLS and CDR2 is YYNGEE. CDR3 residues: CASSVGQGSEQYF. CDR3 DNA: TGTGCCAGCAGCGTAGGTCAGGGAAGCGAGCAGTACTTC. Full variable domain (remainder filled in from reference TRBV9 and TRBJ2-7): DSGVTQTPKHLITATGQRVTLRCSPRSGDLSVYWYQQSLDQGLQFLIQYYNGEERAKGNILERFSAQQFPDLHSELNLSSLELGDSALYFCASSVGQGSEQYFGPGTRLTVT.

This clonotype was counted at least ten times. The V gene is TRBV28, the J gene TRBJ2-4; D is ambiguous. Per germline, CDR1 MDHEN and CDR2 SYDVKM. V lost 3 bases and J 0 bases, leaving 6 bases between the germline ends. This CDR3 region has 14 residues. CDR3 sequence reads: CASSFQLAKNIQYF. The CDR3 coding sequence is TGTGCCAGCAGTTTCCAGCTAGCCAAAAACATTCAGTACTTC.